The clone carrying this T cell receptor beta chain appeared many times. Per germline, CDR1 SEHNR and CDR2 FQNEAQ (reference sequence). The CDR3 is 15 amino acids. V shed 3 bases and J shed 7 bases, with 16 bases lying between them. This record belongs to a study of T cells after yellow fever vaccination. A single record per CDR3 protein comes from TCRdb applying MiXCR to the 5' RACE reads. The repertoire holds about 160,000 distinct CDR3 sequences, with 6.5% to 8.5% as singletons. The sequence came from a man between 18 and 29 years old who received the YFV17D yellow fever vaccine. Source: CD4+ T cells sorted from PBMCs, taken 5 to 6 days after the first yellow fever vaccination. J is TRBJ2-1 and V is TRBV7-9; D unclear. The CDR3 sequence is CASSFPPRLGNEQFF. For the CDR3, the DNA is TGTGCCAGCAGCTTCCCGCCCCGGTTGGGAAATGAGCAGTTCTTC.